This passage covers 26 T cell receptor beta chains from one sample sequenced in a study of T cell changes during pregnancy in multiple sclerosis. Method: immunoSEQ multiplex PCR; TCRdb's copy keeps in-frame clones and lacks some. The data show 70,000 to 100,000 clones, 85% to 95% seen once. The starting material was peripheral blood, obtained in the first trimester of pregnancy. These receptors were taken from a female donor with multiple sclerosis, enrolled in a pregnancy study.

This clone occurred once. The chain links TRBV27 to TRBJ1-2; D perhaps matches TRBD1 (5 bases). The CDR3 loop spans 13 amino acids. The germline V gene encodes CDR1 MNHEY and CDR2 SMNVEV (reference sequence). Deletions cut 6 bases from V and 2 bases from J, with 10 bases between. DNA of the CDR3: TGTGCCAGCAGACCCGGGGGGAACTATGGCTACACCTTC. Its translation: CASRPGGNYGYTF.

The gene calls are TRBV5-1 and TRBJ1-2, with D uncertain. The CDR3 length is 14 residues. The germline V gene has CDR1 SGHRS and CDR2 YFSETQ. Trimming shortened V by 3 bases and J by 6 bases, and 15 bases separated the two germline ends. CDR3 coding DNA: TGCGCCAGCAGCTACCAGCGCCCCGGCGATGGCTACACCTTC. Protein product: CASSYQRPGDGYTF.

The chain carries TRBV6-1 and TRBJ1-2; no reliable D call. The CDR3 covers 14 residues. V lost 6 bases and J lost 4, with 15 bases in between. The germline V gene encodes CDR1 MNHNS and CDR2 SASEGT. The CDR3 region is CASSGGGNLYGYTF. Written as DNA, the CDR3 is TGTGCCAGCAGCGGCGGCGGGAACCTCTATGGCTACACCTTC.

The gene calls are TRBV25-1 and TRBJ1-3; D perhaps matches TRBD1 (5 bases). Between the trimmed V and J ends, which lost 4 bases and 1 base, there was a span of 14 bases. The CDR3 is 16 amino acids. CDR1 MGHDK and CDR2 SYGVNS come from the germline V gene. The CDR3 sequence is CASSATLDRSGNTIYF. The DNA for the CDR3 is TGTGCCAGCAGTGCCACCCTAGACAGATCTGGAAACACCATATATTTT.

A single count supports this clone. The chain joins TRBV7-3 to TRBJ2-6, with D unresolved. Germline V gene data show CDR1 as SGHTA and CDR2 as FQGTGA. V was clipped by 5 bases and J by 3 bases, with 8 bases between them. The CDR3 extends over 14 amino acids. CDR3: CASSPLSGANVLTF. The CDR3 nucleotides read TGTGCCAGCAGCCCCCTGAGTGGGGCCAACGTCCTGACTTTC.

The chain has TRBV2 and TRBJ2-3; D perhaps matches TRBD2 (6 bases). Trimming left V 4 bases short and J 2 bases short, with 13 bases between. The CDR3 is 15 amino acids. Germline CDR1 is SNHLY and CDR2 is FYNNEI. CDR3 sequence: CASSGWRDDTDTQYF. CDR3 DNA sequence: TGTGCCAGCAGTGGATGGCGGGACGACACAGATACGCAGTATTTT.

This chain connects TRBV18 to TRBJ1-5; D remains ambiguous. V lost 2 bases and J 4 bases, leaving 12 bases between the germline ends. Germline V CDR1 and CDR2: KGHSH, LQKENI. This CDR3 is 15 amino acids long. The chain's CDR3 is CASSPTTGRNQPQHF. The CDR3 DNA reads TGTGCCAGCTCACCAACTACGGGGAGAAATCAGCCCCAGCATTTT. Based on the CDR3 plus reference TRBV18 and TRBJ1-5, the full variable domain is NAGVMQNPRHLVRRRGQEARLRCSPMKGHSHVYWYRQLPEEGLKFMVYLQKENIIDESGMPKERFSAEFPKEGPSILRIQQVVRGDSAAYFCASSPTTGRNQPQHFGDGTRLSIL.

The V gene is TRBV18, the J gene TRBJ2-7, with 8 bases that match TRBD2. V trimming: 5 bases; J trimming: 5 bases; junction bases outside the gene matches: 11. Per germline, CDR1 KGHSH and CDR2 LQKENI. This CDR3 region has 15 residues. CDR3 in amino acids: CASSIQSGGGDEQYF. The CDR3 coding sequence is TGTGCCAGCTCAATCCAAAGCGGGGGAGGGGACGAGCAGTACTTC.

The rearrangement links TRBV19 to TRBJ2-5; D remains ambiguous. The CDR3 totals 12 residues. V lost 3 bases, J lost 5 bases, and 7 bases lay in between. CDR1 is LNHDA, CDR2 SQIVND, per germline (reference sequence). The DNA of the CDR3 is TGTGCCAGTAGTATCGGGTACGAGACCCAGTACTTC. As protein: CASSIGYETQYF.

The V call is TRBV5-6, the J call TRBJ2-5; TRBD2 is a possible D gene (6 bases). CDR3 length: 14 residues. The V gene lost 1 base and the J gene lost 3 bases, with 10 bases spanning the gap. CDR1 and CDR2 from the germline V gene are SGHDT and YYEEEE. The CDR3 DNA is TGTGCCAGCAGCTTGCTATCGGGGGAAGAGACCCAGTACTTC. It specifies CASSLLSGEETQYF.

The rearrangement uses TRBV5-1 and TRBJ1-1; 8 nucleotides line up with TRBD1. Germline V lookup: CDR1 SGHRS, CDR2 YFSETQ. The CDR3 is 13 amino acids. V lost 3 bases to trimming and J lost 4 bases; unmatched junction nucleotides: 2. CDR3 DNA: TGCGCCAGCAGCTGGACAGGGCCCACTGAAGCTTTCTTT. Its protein product is CASSWTGPTEAFF.

V and J are TRBV5-1 and TRBJ1-2, with D possibly matching TRBD1 (5 bases). CDR1 is SGHRS, CDR2 YFSETQ, per germline. The CDR3 covers 13 residues. V was cut by 4 bases and J by 5 bases, with 12 bases left in between. The CDR3 sequence: CASSVDSWYGYTF. The CDR3 region has the DNA TGCGCCAGCAGCGTTGACAGCTGGTATGGCTACACCTTC.

The J gene is TRBJ2-2, the V gene TRBV7-8, with TRBD2 identical over 9 bases. Trimming cost V 2 bases and J 5 bases; bases outside gene matches: 0. Germline V gene sequence: CDR1 SGHVS, CDR2 FQNEAQ. CDR3 length: 14 amino acids. The CDR3 DNA follows: TGTGCCAGCAGCTTAAGCGGGAGGACCGGGGAGCTGTTTTTT. The encoded protein is CASSLSGRTGELFF.

This rearrangement joins TRBV10-3 to TRBJ1-2, with TRBD1 as a possible D gene (5 bases). Trimming shortened V by 0 bases and J by 2 bases, and 10 bases separated the two germline ends. Germline CDR1 ENHRY, CDR2 SYGVKD. The CDR3 loop spans 15 amino acids. The CDR3: CAISESPGGNYGYTF. The CDR3 nucleotides are TGTGCCATCAGTGAGTCACCTGGGGGGAACTATGGCTACACCTTC.

The sample holds one count of this clone. The V gene is TRBV6-1, the J gene TRBJ2-7; the match to TRBD1 covers 9 bases. After removal of 1 base from V and 5 bases from J, the junction contained 9 bases not matched to a gene. The germline V gene has CDR1 MNHNS and CDR2 SASEGT. CDR3 size: 16 residues. The CDR3 is CASSEERGDRADEQYF. The CDR3 DNA is TGTGCCAGCAGTGAAGAAAGGGGGGACAGGGCCGACGAGCAGTACTTC.

V gene TRBV6-4 combines with J gene TRBJ2-3, with 10 bases matching TRBD2. Germline-derived CDR1 and CDR2 are MRHNA and SNTAGT. The CDR3 is 15 amino acids. V trimming: 3 bases; J trimming: 4 bases; junction bases outside the gene matches: 4. The CDR3 sequence: CASSESGGAADTQYF. The CDR3 DNA sequence: TGTGCCAGCAGTGAGAGCGGGGGGGCCGCAGATACGCAGTATTTT.

The chain is built from TRBV11-3 and TRBJ1-2, with TRBD1 matching 8 bases. Trimming took 6 bases from V and 7 from J; bases not matched to a gene: 7. The CDR3 is 13 amino acids. From germline, CDR1 is SGHNT and CDR2 YENEEA. CDR3: CASSQQGGGGYTF. CDR3 nucleotide sequence: TGTGCCAGCAGTCAACAGGGGGGCGGTGGCTACACCTTC.

CDR3 coding DNA: TGTGCCAGCAGCGGGACTAGCGGGGGTTCAGATACGCAGTATTTT. It codes for CASSGTSGGSDTQYF. This chain links TRBV7-9 with TRBJ2-3; 14 bases are shared with TRBD2. CDR3 length equals 15 residues. The V segment lost 5 bases and the J segment 4 bases; nucleotides outside the gene matches: 2. Germline V lookup: CDR1 SEHNR, CDR2 FQNEAQ (reference sequence). The full variable domain, in which reference TRBV7-9 and TRBJ2-3 provide the parts outside the CDR3, is DTGVSQNPRHKITKRGQNVTFRCDPISEHNRLYWYRQTLGQGPEFLTYFQNEAQLEKSRLLSDRFSAERPKGSFSTLEIQRTEQGDSAMYLCASSGTSGGSDTQYFGPGTRLTVL.

The gene calls are TRBV5-6 and TRBJ2-2; D might be TRBD1 (5 bases). Trimming stripped 1 base from V and 6 bases from J, with 10 bases between. CDR3 length: 14 residues. Germline V CDR1 and CDR2: SGHDT, YYEEEE. CDR3: CASSLWTSPGELFF. CDR3 sequence (DNA): TGTGCCAGCAGCTTGTGGACATCCCCCGGGGAGCTGTTTTTT. The full variable domain, its missing parts supplied by reference TRBV5-6 and TRBJ2-2, is DAGVTQSPTHLIKTRGQQVTLRCSPKSGHDTVSWYQQALGQGPQFIFQYYEEEERQRGNFPDRFSGHQFPNYSSELNVNALLLGDSALYLCASSLWTSPGELFFGEGSRLTVL.

The rearrangement joins TRBV19 to TRBJ1-1, with D possibly TRBD1 on 6 matching bases. The CDR3 covers 17 residues. CDR1 and CDR2 from the germline V gene are LNHDA and SQIVND (reference sequence). The germline V and J ends were trimmed by 4 bases and 4 bases, with 22 bases remaining between them. DNA for the CDR3: TGTGCCAGTAGTAATCTGCAGGGGCCCCCAATCGGCACTGAAGCTTTCTTT. This sequence encodes CASSNLQGPPIGTEAFF.

V is TRBV15 and J is TRBJ1-4, with 7 bases matching TRBD1. The CDR3 runs 16 residues. Looked up from germline, CDR1 is LNHNV and CDR2 is YYDKDF (reference sequence). V shed 1 base, J shed 4 bases, and the junction held 6 bases outside the gene matches. For the CDR3, the DNA is TGTGCCACCAGCAGAGGGGACAGCAGAGGTAATGAAAAACTGTTTTTT. Its translation is CATSRGDSRGNEKLFF.

The V gene is TRBV28, the J gene TRBJ2-7; D remains ambiguous. The germline CDR1 and CDR2 sequences are MDHEN and SYDVKM. Trimming left V 6 bases short and J 1 base short, with 7 bases between. CDR3 length equals 12 residues. The CDR3 here is CASSQASYEQYF. CDR3 in DNA: TGTGCCAGCAGCCAAGCGTCCTACGAGCAGTACTTC.

The chain joins TRBV14 to TRBJ2-3; D call uncertain. CDR3 size: 16 residues. Germline CDR1 and CDR2: SGHDN and FVKESK. V dropped 1 base and J dropped 2 bases, with 13 bases sitting between them. The CDR3 here is CASSQAGTAYTDTQYF. In DNA, the CDR3 is TGTGCCAGCAGCCAAGCAGGAACAGCTTACACAGATACGCAGTATTTT.

V and J are TRBV6-6 and TRBJ1-6; D not certain. V lost 5 bases to trimming and J lost 7 bases, with 12 bases between them. The CDR3 runs 14 residues. The germline V gene has CDR1 MNHNY and CDR2 SVGAGI (reference sequence). The CDR3 region has the DNA TGTGCCAGCAGTACCCCGGGCGGGAATTCACCCCTCCACTTT. This sequence encodes CASSTPGGNSPLHF.

J is TRBJ2-1 and V is TRBV18; 11 nucleotides align to TRBD2. Germline CDR1 is KGHSH and CDR2 is LQKENI. V shed 1 base and J 3 bases; nucleotides not matched to a gene: 11. The CDR3 consists of 19 residues. The CDR3 DNA sequence: TGTGCCAGCTCACCACGAAGTACTAGCGGGGGATCCATCTACAATGAGCAGTTCTTC. Encoded protein: CASSPRSTSGGSIYNEQFF.

The sample holds a few counts of this clone. The V call is TRBV11-3, the J call TRBJ2-3, with 16 bases lining up with TRBD2. This CDR3 comprises 18 residues. After removal of 5 bases from V and 2 bases from J, the junction contained 7 bases not matched to a gene. Germline CDR1 is SGHNT and CDR2 is YENEEA. For the CDR3, the DNA is TGTGCCAGCAGCCCCGGGACTAGCGGGGGGGCCAACACAGATACGCAGTATTTT. It is translated as CASSPGTSGGANTDTQYF.